A selection of T cell receptor beta chains follows, all from one sample in a study of graft-versus-host responses after intestinal transplantation. Assay used: immunoSEQ multiplex PCR; TCRdb lists only in-frame clones, some missing. Of about 100,000 clones listed, roughly 89% are singletons. These TCRs' antigens remain unknown. Sample: unstimulated CD4+ T cells sorted from spleen or lymph node cells, taken before transplant. The source is a human donor who was the organ donor for an intestinal transplant. The CDR3 runs from the conserved cysteine through the conserved F or W. A D gene is named only where the DNA matches it firmly. A row's size may be missing; if present it is once, few, many or a size class.

TRBD2	NA	TRBV7-9	TRBJ2-7	CASISGAGGRDEQYF	TGTGCCAGCATCTCAGGGGCGGGAGGGCGCGACGAGCAGTACTTC
TRBD1	once	TRBV11-3	TRBJ2-7	CASRETGGEQYF	TGTGCCAGCAGAGAGACAGGGGGCGAGCAGTACTTC
NA	NA	TRBV11-2	TRBJ2-1	CASSLYTINEQFF	TGTGCCAGCAGCTTGTACACTATCAATGAGCAGTTCTTC
NA	NA	TRBV6-1	TRBJ2-6	CASRTQGSGANVLTF	TGTGCCAGCAGAACACAGGGCTCTGGGGCCAACGTCCTGACTTTC
NA	NA	TRBV15	TRBJ1-5	CATSRENRQGQPQHF	TGTGCCACCAGCAGAGAAAACCGCCAGGGTCAGCCCCAGCATTTT
TRBD2	NA	TRBV10-2	TRBJ2-3	CASRRLAGAVDTQYF	TGCGCCAGCAGAAGACTAGCGGGAGCCGTAGATACGCAGTATTTT
TRBD1	NA	TRBV7-9	TRBJ1-2	CASTEWGQGGGYTF	TGTGCCAGCACCGAGTGGGGACAGGGAGGTGGCTACACCTTC
NA	NA	TRBV6-5	TRBJ2-7	CASSTRRLGSYEQYF	TGTGCCAGCAGTACCAGGCGCCTTGGATCCTACGAGCAGTACTTC
NA	NA	TRBV5-5	TRBJ2-5	CASRHRGVLQETQYF	TGTGCCAGCAGGCACCGCGGAGTGTTACAAGAGACCCAGTACTTC
NA	NA	TRBV7-2	TRBJ1-2	CASSLVVGYTF	TGTGCCAGCAGCTTAGTTGTGGGCTACACCTTC
NA	NA	TRBV14	TRBJ2-7	CASSPFLATLSSYEQYF	TGTGCCAGCAGCCCCTTCCTAGCGACTCTTAGCTCCTACGAGCAGTACTTC
TRBD2	NA	TRBV7-2	TRBJ2-3	CASSPVIRAGGPLDTQYF	TGTGCCAGCAGCCCAGTAATTAGGGCGGGGGGGCCTTTGGATACGCAGTATTTT
NA	NA	TRBV6-1	TRBJ2-1	CASSVGTTWEYGQFF	TGTGCCAGCAGTGTTGGGACCACCTGGGAGTATGGGCAGTTCTTC
NA	once	TRBV5-6	TRBJ2-7	CASSLWAYEQYF	TGTGCCAGCAGCTTGTGGGCCTACGAGCAGTACTTC
NA	NA	TRBV7-8	TRBJ2-3	CASSFQGTDTQYF	TGTGCCAGCAGCTTTCAGGGGACAGATACGCAGTATTTT
NA	NA	TRBV28	TRBJ2-7	CASSFLGPSYEQYF	TGTGCCAGCAGTTTCCTGGGACCCTCCTACGAGCAGTACTTC
NA	NA	TRBV14	TRBJ2-1	CASSPRAFGNEQFF	TGTGCCAGCAGCCCCAGGGCTTTCGGCAATGAGCAGTTCTTC
TRBD2	NA	TRBV7-9	TRBJ2-7	CASGPSGGYEQYF	TGTGCCAGCGGCCCTAGCGGGGGATACGAGCAGTACTTC
TRBD1	NA	TRBV2	TRBJ2-1	CASSDRWTGRFYNEQFF	TGTGCCAGCAGTGATCGATGGACAGGGAGATTCTACAATGAGCAGTTCTTC
NA	NA	TRBV5-1	TRBJ2-2	CASSLVPSRGNGELFF	TGCGCCAGCAGCTTGGTTCCCAGCCGGGGGAACGGGGAGCTGTTTTTT
NA	NA	TRBV12-5	TRBJ2-7	CASGLVPQGSSYEQYF	TGTGCTAGTGGTTTGGTACCGCAGGGGAGCTCCTACGAGCAGTACTTC
TRBD1	NA	TRBV25-1	TRBJ1-3	CASSERTGQSSGNTIYF	TGTGCCAGCAGTGAAAGGACAGGCCAATCCTCTGGAAACACCATATATTTT
TRBD1	NA	TRBV19	TRBJ2-6	CASSPRTGYRKGANVLTF	TGTGCCAGTTCACCTCGGACAGGCTATAGGAAGGGGGCCAACGTCCTGACTTTC
TRBD1	NA	TRBV29-1	TRBJ2-2	CSVGTGATGELFF	TGCAGCGTCGGGACAGGGGCTACCGGGGAGCTGTTTTTT
NA	NA	TRBV6-1	TRBJ2-1	CASRSFQSGEQFF	TGTGCCAGCAGGAGTTTCCAGTCCGGTGAGCAGTTCTTC
TRBD1	NA	TRBV11-3	TRBJ2-7	CASSLGTGYEQYF	TGTGCCAGCAGCTTAGGGACAGGGTACGAGCAGTACTTC
NA	once	TRBV30	TRBJ1-4	CAWSDWGVPSEKLFF	TGTGCCTGGAGTGATTGGGGAGTCCCTTCTGAAAAACTGTTTTTT
NA	NA	TRBV29-1	TRBJ2-1	CSVERAFNEQFF	TGCAGCGTTGAAAGGGCCTTCAATGAGCAGTTCTTC
NA	NA	TRBV5-1	TRBJ2-7	CASSRNPGSSYEQYF	TGCGCCAGCAGTCGCAACCCAGGGTCCTCCTACGAGCAGTACTTC
NA	NA	TRBV30	TRBJ2-5	CAWLGRGQETQYF	TGTGCCTGGTTGGGACGGGGTCAAGAGACCCAGTACTTC
TRBD2	NA	TRBV4-1	TRBJ2-7	CASSQDPSGRDEQYF	TGCGCCAGCAGCCAAGATCCTAGCGGGAGGGACGAGCAGTACTTC
TRBD2	NA	TRBV7-2	TRBJ2-3	CASSLAPLRGGALQIDTQYF	TGTGCCAGCAGCTTAGCGCCGTTGCGCGGGGGTGCTCTGCAGATAGATACGCAGTATTTT
NA	NA	TRBV6-6	TRBJ1-2	CASSSPAGGYTF	TGTGCCAGCAGTTCCCCCGCTGGGGGCTACACCTTC
TRBD2	NA	TRBV2	TRBJ2-7	CASRVLAGGAEQYF	TGTGCCAGCAGAGTACTAGCGGGGGGGGCCGAGCAGTACTTC
NA	NA	TRBV19	TRBJ1-1	CASKSGNTEAFF	TGTGCCAGTAAGTCAGGGAACACTGAAGCTTTCTTT
NA	NA	TRBV15	TRBJ2-1	CATSRSDTLNEQFF	TGTGCCACCAGCAGATCTGACACCCTCAATGAGCAGTTCTTC
TRBD1	once	TRBV10-3	TRBJ2-7	CASEGQGVDEQYF	TGTGCTTCCGAGGGACAGGGAGTAGACGAGCAGTACTTC
TRBD1	NA	TRBV6-1	TRBJ2-7	CASSRGDRGYEQYF	TGTGCCAGCAGCCGGGGGGACAGGGGATACGAGCAGTACTTC
NA	NA	TRBV19	TRBJ2-2	CASSDPPEGLKNTGELFF	TGTGCCAGTAGCGATCCACCGGAGGGGCTTAAGAACACCGGGGAGCTGTTTTTT
TRBD2	NA	TRBV5-1	TRBJ2-3	CASSLELAGAVDTQYF	TGCGCCAGCAGCTTGGAGCTAGCGGGAGCTGTAGATACGCAGTATTTT